The source of this T cell receptor beta chain is a study of cytomegalovirus exposure and HLA in healthy donors. Whole-study findings and limits: A later analysis showed that HLA-associated TCR beta chains had undergone more clonal expansion than equally common others. It emerged from a later analysis that several of the most significant clusters appeared to be linked to common viral pathogens.

The CDR3 extends over 17 amino acids. Germline values: CDR1 SSHAT, CDR2 FNYEAQ (reference sequence). Trimming pared 1 base from V and 5 bases from J, leaving 20 bases between. In the case of this clone: What it recognizes is unknown.

Amplification used 60 Vbeta primers and 13 Jbeta primers. This table comes from immunoSEQ multiplex PCR, and its TCRdb copy is limited to in-frame clones, with some not included. Here the sample spans some 180,000 clones, about nine tenths being singletons. The sample comprised PBMCs. The chain links TRBV7-7 to TRBJ2-5, with D perhaps TRBD2 (6 bases). This clonotype originated in a boy aged 2-15 years in good health and CMV-seronegative. The chain's CDR3 is CASSLEVRAGRGETQYF. The DNA for the CDR3 is TGTGCCAGCAGCTTAGAGGTTAGGGCCGGACGGGGGGAGACCCAGTACTTC.